This T cell receptor beta chain is drawn from a study of T-cell memory formation after mild COVID-19. Study details: TCR clusters largely stayed donor specific. Whole-study results and caveats: Second-wave clones peaking on day 37 lacked confirmed SARS-CoV-2 specificity. Clones which contracted sat mainly in CM and EM if CD4+, and in EMRA if CD8+. Pre-infection memory already had some responding clones, implying cross-reactive memory joined.

This clonotype showed up just a few times. What it recognizes is unknown. V lost 4 bases and J lost 13, with 22 bases in between. The CDR3 loop spans 14 amino acids. Germline values: CDR1 MGHDK, CDR2 SYGVNS. MiXCR was run by TCRdb on the 5' RACE reads, yielding one entry per CDR3 protein. The sample has about 160,000 distinct CDR3 sequences, around a third seen once. The rearrangement joins TRBV25-1 to TRBJ1-1, with a weak D call TRBD1 (5 bases). Input material: PBMCs or a T cell subset sorted from them (not recorded which). The TCR was taken from an adult woman who had mild COVID-19 (a few samples of this study predate the infection). Cell type and time point are not known. Here the CDR3 DNA reads TGTGCCAGCAGTGGATCCGGGACCGGGCGGGATATTTTCTTT. Translating gives CASSGSGTGRDIFF.